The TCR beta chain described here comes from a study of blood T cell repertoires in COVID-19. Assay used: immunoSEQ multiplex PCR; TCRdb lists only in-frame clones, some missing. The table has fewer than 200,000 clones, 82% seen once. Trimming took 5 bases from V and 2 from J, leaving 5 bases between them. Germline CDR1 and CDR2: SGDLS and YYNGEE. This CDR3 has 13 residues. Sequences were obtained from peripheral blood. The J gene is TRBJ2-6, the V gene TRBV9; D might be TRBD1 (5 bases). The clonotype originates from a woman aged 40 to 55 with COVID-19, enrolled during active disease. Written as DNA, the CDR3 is TGTGCCAGCAGGGGGCCTGGGGCCAACGTCCTGACTTTC. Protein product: CASRGPGANVLTF.